A selection of T cell receptor beta chains follows, all from one sample in a study of identical twins. TCRdb fed the 5' RACE reads into MiXCR, producing one record per CDR3 protein. This sample has about 520,000 distinct CDR3 sequences, with 22% found just once. These data are also associated with another study on T cells expressing NK-cell markers.

The sample consisted of CD4+ T cells sorted from blood. The receptors originated from a woman between 18 and 29 years old in good health. The CDR3 runs from the conserved cysteine through the conserved F or W. Some rows have no size entry. The others give once, few or many, or a class for an expanded clone.

clone_size	v_call	j_call	cdr3_aa
-	TRBV7-9	TRBJ1-1	CASSFLWGQNTEAFF
few	TRBV9	TRBJ2-3	CASAAGTPLASQYF
many	TRBV15	TRBJ2-3	CATSRSGSTDTQYF
-	TRBV20-1	TRBJ2-3	CSARSRTSGTDTQYF
-	TRBV5-1	TRBJ1-1	CASGLSHGTEAFF
few	TRBV6-1	TRBJ2-5	CASSEGAKETQYF
few	TRBV12-3/TRBV12-4	TRBJ1-4	CASSLWTGGGEKLFF
-	TRBV29-1	TRBJ1-1	CSGRALNTEAFF
-	TRBV20-1	TRBJ1-1	CSALGRANTEAFF
many	TRBV12-3/TRBV12-4	TRBJ2-5	CASKKARGRAAETQYF
few	TRBV20-1	TRBJ2-7	CSAKAPNLGSEQYF
-	TRBV12-3/TRBV12-4	TRBJ1-2	CASGTYRGGYGYTF
-	TRBV5-6	TRBJ1-2	CASSLVGAHNYGYTF
few	TRBV5-1	TRBJ2-5	CASSSDSPPRETQYF
many	TRBV12-3/TRBV12-4	TRBJ1-1	CASRGDRAEAFF
-	TRBV5-6	TRBJ2-3	CASSFRTSGTVGTDTQYF
-	TRBV20-1	TRBJ2-7	CSAENRDGPYEQYF
few	TRBV12-3/TRBV12-4	TRBJ2-6	CASSFWGTGANVLTF
-	TRBV5-1	TRBJ2-1	CASSQEGLQQFF
once	TRBV7-9	TRBJ2-7	CASSWGQGIRNEQYF
-	TRBV9	TRBJ1-1	CASSAQVQGSKAEAFF
-	TRBV27	TRBJ2-1	CASAAGGAYNEQFF
few	TRBV24-1	TRBJ2-1	CATSDHLYHEQFF
-	TRBV5-5	TRBJ2-7	CASSLATGGGEQYF
-	TRBV12-3/TRBV12-4	TRBJ2-3	CASSLTSGPITDTQYF
many	TRBV10-3	TRBJ2-5	CAITPGVRETQYF